The 27 T cell receptor beta chains listed next were all sequenced from one sample in a study of blood T cell repertoires in COVID-19. Sequencing used immunoSEQ multiplex PCR; TCRdb keeps in-frame clones, though not all of them. The table records 200,000 to 250,000 clones, 86% of them present only once. The sequenced sample was peripheral blood. The receptors come from a man younger than 45 who had recovered from COVID-19.

This clone was detected once. The chain has TRBV2 and TRBJ2-4; 12 bases line up with TRBD2. Trimming at V came to 5 bases and at J to 1 base, leaving 6 bases not matched to a gene. Germline lookup yields CDR1 SNHLY and CDR2 FYNNEI. The CDR3 extends over 17 amino acids. In DNA, the CDR3 is TGTGCCAGCAGTCCTCGGACTAGCGGGGCCGCCAAAAACATTCAGTACTTC. It codes for CASSPRTSGAAKNIQYF.

V usage is TRBV28 and J usage is TRBJ2-5; 11 nucleotides line up with TRBD1. The junction had 3 bases not matched to a gene; V was cut back by 4 bases and J by 8 bases. Per the germline V gene, CDR1 is MDHEN and CDR2 is SYDVKM. The CDR3 has 13 residues. CDR3 region: CASSSGQGETQYF. The CDR3 DNA reads as TGTGCCAGCAGTTCGGGACAGGGGGAAACCCAGTACTTC.

The chain links TRBV4-1 to TRBJ1-4; 8 nucleotides line up with TRBD1. Germline loops: CDR1 MGHRA, CDR2 YSYEKL. This CDR3 region has 16 residues. V dropped 0 bases and J dropped 4; count of bases not matched to a gene: 4. DNA of the CDR3: TGCGCCAGCAGCCAAGACCCGGGACAGGTTAATGAAAAACTGTTTTTT. Encoded protein: CASSQDPGQVNEKLFF.

The rearrangement uses TRBV5-1 and TRBJ2-3; D gene uncertain. This CDR3 comprises 15 residues. V was trimmed by 2 bases and J by 5 bases, leaving 15 bases between them. Per germline, CDR1 SGHRS and CDR2 YFSETQ. Written as DNA, the CDR3 is TGCGCCAGCAGCTTCGCCACTCCCGGTGGAGATACGCAGTATTTT. It translates to CASSFATPGGDTQYF.

The chain combines TRBV3-1 (or the pseudogene TRBV3-2) with TRBJ1-2; TRBD1 matches 7 bases. The CDR3 consists of 12 residues. J gave up 4 bases and V 5 bases, and 1 base lay outside the gene matches. The V gene's germline CDR1 is LGHDT and CDR2 YNNKEL (reference sequence). CDR3 sequence (DNA): TGTGCCAGCAGCTACAGGGGCTATGGCTACACCTTC. It encodes CASSYRGYGYTF.

This clone was seen once. V is TRBV3-1 (or the pseudogene TRBV3-2) and J is TRBJ1-2, with unresolved D. The CDR3 consists of 13 residues. Germline values: CDR1 LGHDT, CDR2 YNNKEL (reference sequence). V lost 4 bases and J lost 4, with 10 bases in between. CDR3 in DNA: TGTGCCAGCAGCCCAACGGGAGTCTATGGCTACACCTTC. Its protein product is CASSPTGVYGYTF.

The genes are TRBV5-5 and TRBJ2-7; a weak D match, TRBD1 (5 bases). The length of the CDR3 is 13 residues. Germline lookup yields CDR1 SGHKS and CDR2 YYEKEE (reference sequence). Trimming removed 1 base from V and 3 bases from J, with 8 bases in between. CDR3 amino acids: CASSLPGNYEQYF. The CDR3 nucleotides are TGTGCCAGCAGCTTGCCAGGGAACTACGAGCAGTACTTC.

The rearrangement joins TRBV12-3 or TRBV12-4 to TRBJ1-2; TRBD1 is a possible D gene (5 bases). Trimming pared 4 bases from V and 5 bases from J, leaving 8 bases between. This CDR3 is 12 amino acids long. The CDR3 loop reads CASSSDRYGYTF. The CDR3 bases are TGTGCCAGCAGTTCCGACAGATATGGCTACACCTTC.

This clone was seen only once. The chain has TRBV24-1 and TRBJ2-1; 9 bases match TRBD1. The V gene end was trimmed by 3 bases and the J gene end by 1 base; junction bases not matched to a gene: 3. The CDR3 extends over 16 amino acids. Germline loops: CDR1 KGHDR, CDR2 SFDVKD. CDR3 sequence reads: CATSDLGTGSYNEQFF. CDR3 bases: TGTGCCACCAGTGATCTGGGGACAGGGTCCTACAATGAGCAGTTCTTC.

In this sample, this clone turned up once. The chain has TRBV6-5 and TRBJ1-5; 7 positions match TRBD1. The germline gives CDR1 MNHEY, CDR2 SVGAGI. CDR3 length: 12 amino acids. V lost 6 bases and J lost 5; bases outside the gene matches: 1. CDR3 in amino acids: CASRGTDQPQHF. CDR3 coding DNA: TGTGCCAGCAGGGGGACAGATCAGCCCCAGCATTTT.

V gene TRBV21-1 combines with J gene TRBJ1-1. TRBV21-1 is given as a pseudogene. CDR3 length equals 22 residues. Here the CDR3 reads CASSKKVAGKGREPAICTEAFF. The CDR3 DNA follows: TGTGCCAGCAGCAAAAAGGTTGCTGGAAAGGGGAGGGAACCGGCGATTTGCACTGAAGCTTTCTTT.

The chain joins TRBV25-1 to TRBJ2-7, with D perhaps TRBD1 (5 bases). There are 14 residues in the CDR3. Trimming pared 3 bases from V and 2 bases from J, leaving 11 bases between. CDR1 and CDR2 from the germline V gene are MGHDK and SYGVNS. The CDR3 coding sequence is TGTGCCAGCAGTGATGCGACAGTAACCTACGAGCAGTACTTC. Its translation is CASSDATVTYEQYF.

The chain recombines TRBV21-1 with TRBJ2-4; the table gives TRBD2 as D, unverified against the DNA. TRBV21-1 is an annotated pseudogene. This CDR3 has 19 residues. The chain's CDR3 is CASSKSPSSTDLAKNIQYF. CDR3 nucleotide sequence: TGTGCCAGCAGCAAATCACCTTCTTCTACCGATCTAGCCAAAAACATTCAGTACTTC.

This clone was seen a handful of times. V is TRBV19 and J is TRBJ1-4; D gene ambiguous. Germline CDR1 LNHDA, CDR2 SQIVND (reference sequence). There are 12 residues in the CDR3. Trimming left V 7 bases short and J 7 bases short, with 10 bases between. The DNA for the CDR3 is TGTGCCAGTAATCGAGGGATTGAAAAACTGTTTTTT. Protein: CASNRGIEKLFF.

In nucleotides, the CDR3 is TGTGCCAGCACCCGACAGGGGGTACATGAAAAACTGTTTTTT. This codes for CASTRQGVHEKLFF. This chain connects TRBV27 to TRBJ1-4, with 9 bases matching TRBD1. The ends lost 7 bases at V and 6 bases at J; junction bases unmatched: 6. This CDR3 has 14 residues. In germline, CDR1 is MNHEY, CDR2 SMNVEV (reference sequence).

The chain is built from TRBV3-1 (or the pseudogene TRBV3-2) and TRBJ2-7; D possibly corresponds to TRBD2 (5 bases). CDR1 and CDR2 from the germline V gene are LGHDT and YNNKEL (reference sequence). The CDR3 runs to 13 residues. V lost 4 bases, J lost 2 bases, and 9 bases lay in between. The CDR3 region is CASSPRGTYEQYF. DNA for the CDR3: TGTGCCAGCAGCCCACGGGGTACCTACGAGCAGTACTTC.

This sequence joins TRBV6-4 and TRBJ1-1; D possibly corresponds to TRBD1 (5 bases). V was clipped by 2 bases and J by 1 base, with 11 bases between them. Germline loops: CDR1 MRHNA, CDR2 SNTAGT. The CDR3 length is 15 residues. The CDR3 DNA reads as TGTGCCAGCAGTGACCAGGTCGGGGGGAACACTGAAGCTTTCTTT. Residues: CASSDQVGGNTEAFF.

The V and J genes are TRBV6-6 and TRBJ1-3; D is unclear. Germline CDR1 is MNHNY and CDR2 is SVGAGI (reference sequence). Trimming cost V 5 bases and J 1 base, with 9 bases left between them. The CDR3 runs to 14 residues. The CDR3 DNA follows: TGTGCCAGCAGTCCCCCGGGGTCTGGAAACACCATATATTTT. Its protein is CASSPPGSGNTIYF.

The chain joins TRBV29-1 to TRBJ1-1; D gene ambiguous. The V end lost 2 bases, the J end lost 1 base, and 11 bases lay between the germline ends. This CDR3 has 14 amino acids. Germline values: CDR1 SQVTM, CDR2 ANQGSEA. CDR3 sequence: CSVERRQENTEAFF. CDR3 nucleotides: TGCAGCGTTGAAAGGCGCCAGGAGAACACTGAAGCTTTCTTT. The full variable domain, in which reference TRBV29-1 and TRBJ1-1 provide the parts outside the CDR3, is SAVISQKPSRDICQRGTSLTIQCQVDSQVTMMFWYRQQPGQSLTLIATANQGSEATYESGFVIDKFPISRPNLTFSTLTVSNMSPEDSSIYLCSVERRQENTEAFFGQGTRLTVV.

V usage is TRBV6-2 or TRBV6-3 and J usage is TRBJ1-2; D is perhaps TRBD1 (6 bases). Germline V CDR1 and CDR2: MNHEY, SVGEGT. Trimming left V 0 bases short and J 7 bases short, with 15 bases between. The CDR3 has 15 amino acids. The CDR3 bases are TGTGCCAGCAGTTACTCGATGATGGGGGCAGGTGGCTACACCTTC. The encoded protein is CASSYSMMGAGGYTF.

V gene TRBV19 combines with J gene TRBJ1-1, with 9 bases that match TRBD1. Germline V lookup: CDR1 LNHDA, CDR2 SQIVND (reference sequence). The CDR3 spans 15 residues. Trimming took 0 bases from V and 6 from J; bases not matched to a gene: 5. The chain's CDR3 is CASSIEDRGSAEAFF. CDR3 DNA: TGTGCCAGTAGTATAGAGGACAGGGGTTCCGCTGAAGCTTTCTTT.

CDR3 coding DNA: TGTGCCAGCAGCGCGGAGAGAACTGAAGCTTTCTTT. This gives the protein CASSAERTEAFF. The rearrangement uses TRBV5-4 and TRBJ1-1; D gene unclear. Germline V gene sequence: CDR1 SGHNT, CDR2 YYREEE (reference sequence). Trimming took off 4 bases at V and 5 bases at J, with 9 bases between the two ends. The CDR3 loop spans 12 amino acids.

CDR3 nucleotides: TGTGCCAGCAGTTTACCCGGACCATCTAGCTTCGCCACCGGGGAGCTGTTTTTT. Protein sequence: CASSLPGPSSFATGELFF. The chain is built from TRBV6-2 or TRBV6-3 and TRBJ2-2, with D possibly matching TRBD2 (5 bases). CDR1 is MNHEY, CDR2 SVGEGT, per germline. The V end lost 4 bases, the J end lost 4 bases, and 22 bases lay between the germline ends. The CDR3 loop spans 18 amino acids.

This chain connects TRBV5-6 to TRBJ2-3; 7 bases line up with TRBD2. The trim removed 4 bases at V and 3 bases at J, leaving 8 bases unmatched. Germline V CDR1 and CDR2: SGHDT, YYEEEE. CDR3 size: 15 residues. CDR3 protein: CASSRPGTMTDTQYF. The CDR3 bases are TGTGCCAGCAGCCGTCCCGGGACTATGACAGATACGCAGTATTTT.

The chain carries TRBV25-1 and TRBJ1-1, with D uncertain. The CDR3 spans 13 residues. The ends were cut back, 3 bases at V and 4 bases at J, with 9 bases in the middle. CDR1 and CDR2 from the germline V gene are MGHDK and SYGVNS. The CDR3 DNA sequence: TGTGCCAGCAGTGACCCCGGGTCCACTGAAGCTTTCTTT. This translates into CASSDPGSTEAFF.

The chain links TRBV6-2 or TRBV6-3 to TRBJ2-6; D is undetermined. The CDR3 sequence is 13 residues long. Germline CDR1 and CDR2: MNHEY and SVGEGT. V was clipped by 5 bases and J by 4 bases, with 6 bases between them. In DNA form, the CDR3 reads TGTGCCAGCAGTCTCCTAGGGGCCAACGTCCTGACTTTC. Its translation: CASSLLGANVLTF.

This sequence joins TRBV27 and TRBJ1-1; possibly TRBD1 for D (6 bases). Germline-derived CDR1 and CDR2 are MNHEY and SMNVEV (reference sequence). The CDR3 consists of 14 residues. V was trimmed by 5 bases and J by 0 bases, leaving 10 bases between them. CDR3 sequence reads: CASSGQQMNTEAFF. DNA for the CDR3: TGTGCCAGCAGTGGACAGCAAATGAACACTGAAGCTTTCTTT.